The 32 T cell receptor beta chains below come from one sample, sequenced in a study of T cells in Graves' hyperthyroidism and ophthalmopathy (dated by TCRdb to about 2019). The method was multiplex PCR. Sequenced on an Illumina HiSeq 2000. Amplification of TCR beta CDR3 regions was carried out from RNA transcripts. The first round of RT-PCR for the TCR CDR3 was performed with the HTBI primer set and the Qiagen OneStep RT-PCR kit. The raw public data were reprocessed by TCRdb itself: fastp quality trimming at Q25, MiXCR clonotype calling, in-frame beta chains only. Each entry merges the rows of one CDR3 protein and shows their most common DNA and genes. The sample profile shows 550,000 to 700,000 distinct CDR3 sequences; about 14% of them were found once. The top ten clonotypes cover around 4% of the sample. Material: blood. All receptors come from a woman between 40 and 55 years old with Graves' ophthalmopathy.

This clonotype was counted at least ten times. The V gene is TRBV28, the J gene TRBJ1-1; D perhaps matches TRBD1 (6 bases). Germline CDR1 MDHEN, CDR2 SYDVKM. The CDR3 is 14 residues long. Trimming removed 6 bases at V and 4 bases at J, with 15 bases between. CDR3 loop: CASRTGQVVTEAFF. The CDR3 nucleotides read TGTGCCAGCAGGACGGGACAAGTGGTCACTGAAGCTTTCTTT.

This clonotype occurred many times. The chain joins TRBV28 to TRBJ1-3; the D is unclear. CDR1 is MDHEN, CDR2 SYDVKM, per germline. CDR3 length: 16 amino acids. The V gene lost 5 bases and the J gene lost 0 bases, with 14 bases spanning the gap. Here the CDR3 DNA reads TGTGCCAGCAGTCCTAGGGATTCAAGCTCTGGAAACACCATATATTTT. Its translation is CASSPRDSSSGNTIYF.

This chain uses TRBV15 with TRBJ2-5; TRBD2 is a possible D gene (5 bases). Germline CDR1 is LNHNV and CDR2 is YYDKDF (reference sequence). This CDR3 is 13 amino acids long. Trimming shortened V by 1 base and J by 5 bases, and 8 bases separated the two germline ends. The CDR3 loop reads CATSRVRVETQYF. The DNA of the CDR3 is TGTGCCACCAGCAGAGTGCGGGTTGAGACCCAGTACTTC. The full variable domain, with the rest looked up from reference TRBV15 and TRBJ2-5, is DAMVIQNPRYQVTQFGKPVTLSCSQTLNHNVMYWYQQKSSQAPKLLFHYYDKDFNNEADTPDNFQSRRPNTSFCFLDIRSPGLGDTAMYLCATSRVRVETQYFGPGTRLLVL.

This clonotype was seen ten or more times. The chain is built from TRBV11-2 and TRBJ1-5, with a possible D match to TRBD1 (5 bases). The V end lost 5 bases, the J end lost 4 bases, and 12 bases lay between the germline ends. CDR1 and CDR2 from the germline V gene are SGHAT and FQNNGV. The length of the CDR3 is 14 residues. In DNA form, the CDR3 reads TGTGCCAGCAGCGAAGGGACTGCAAATCAGCCCCAGCATTTT. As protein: CASSEGTANQPQHF.

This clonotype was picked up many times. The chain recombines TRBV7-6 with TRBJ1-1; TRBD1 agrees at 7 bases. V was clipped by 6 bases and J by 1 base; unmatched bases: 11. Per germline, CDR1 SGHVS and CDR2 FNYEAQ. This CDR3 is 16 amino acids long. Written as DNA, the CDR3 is TGTGCCAGCAGGCCTGCAGGGGGGACGGGGAACACTGAAGCTTTCTTT. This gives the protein CASRPAGGTGNTEAFF.

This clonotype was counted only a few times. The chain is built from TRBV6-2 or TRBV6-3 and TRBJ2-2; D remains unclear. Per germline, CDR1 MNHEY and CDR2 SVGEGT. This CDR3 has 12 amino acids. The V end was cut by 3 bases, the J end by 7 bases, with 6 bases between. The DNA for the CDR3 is TGTGCCAGCAGTTATTTTGGCGGGGAGCTGTTTTTT. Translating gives CASSYFGGELFF.

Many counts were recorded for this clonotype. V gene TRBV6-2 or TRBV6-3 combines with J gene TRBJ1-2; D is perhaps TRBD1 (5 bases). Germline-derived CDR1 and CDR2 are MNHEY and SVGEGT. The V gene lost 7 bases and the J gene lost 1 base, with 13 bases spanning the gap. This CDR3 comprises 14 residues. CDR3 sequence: CASTRDGHNYGYTF. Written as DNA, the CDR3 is TGTGCCAGCACCCGGGACGGCCATAACTATGGCTACACCTTC.

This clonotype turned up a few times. The CDR3 region is CASSQFPGRYEQYF. Written as DNA, the CDR3 is TGTGCCAGCAGCCAATTCCCAGGGCGGTACGAGCAGTACTTC. The V gene is TRBV3-1, the J gene TRBJ2-7; possibly TRBD1 for D (5 bases). The length of the CDR3 is 14 residues. Trimming pared 2 bases from V and 4 bases from J, leaving 12 bases between. Germline V CDR1 and CDR2: LGHDT, YNNKEL (reference sequence).

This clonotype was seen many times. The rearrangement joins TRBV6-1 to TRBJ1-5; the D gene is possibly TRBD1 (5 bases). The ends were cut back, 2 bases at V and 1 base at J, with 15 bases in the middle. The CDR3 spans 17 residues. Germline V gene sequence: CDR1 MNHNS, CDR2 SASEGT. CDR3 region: CASSEWDGSWSNQPQHF. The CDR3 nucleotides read TGTGCCAGCAGTGAATGGGACGGCAGCTGGAGCAATCAGCCCCAGCATTTT.

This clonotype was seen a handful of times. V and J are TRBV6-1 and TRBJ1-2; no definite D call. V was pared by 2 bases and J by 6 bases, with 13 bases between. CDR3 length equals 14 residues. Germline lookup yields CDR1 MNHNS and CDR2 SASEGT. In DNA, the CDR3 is TGTGCCAGCAGTGAACGTCGTAGGCTGGATGGCTACACCTTC. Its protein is CASSERRRLDGYTF.

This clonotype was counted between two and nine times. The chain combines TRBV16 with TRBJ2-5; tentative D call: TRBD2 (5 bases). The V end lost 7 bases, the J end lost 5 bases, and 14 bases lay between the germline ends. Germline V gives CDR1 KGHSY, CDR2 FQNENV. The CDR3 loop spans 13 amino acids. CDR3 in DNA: TGTGCCAGCACCCCGACTTTAGCGGAGACCCAGTACTTC. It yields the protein CASTPTLAETQYF.

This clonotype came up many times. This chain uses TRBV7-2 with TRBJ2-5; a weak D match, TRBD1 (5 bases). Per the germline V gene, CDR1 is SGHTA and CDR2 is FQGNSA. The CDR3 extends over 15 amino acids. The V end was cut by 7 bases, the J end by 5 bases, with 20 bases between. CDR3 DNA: TGTGCCAGCACCACCGTGGGCAGGGCAGAGGAGACCCAGTACTTC. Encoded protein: CASTTVGRAEETQYF.

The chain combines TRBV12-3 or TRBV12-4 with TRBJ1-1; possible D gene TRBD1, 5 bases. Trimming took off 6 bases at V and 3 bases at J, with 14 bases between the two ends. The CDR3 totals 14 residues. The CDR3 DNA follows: TGTGCCAGCAGCCCCCTTGGGGGGTACACTGAAGCTTTCTTT. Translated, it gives CASSPLGGYTEAFF.

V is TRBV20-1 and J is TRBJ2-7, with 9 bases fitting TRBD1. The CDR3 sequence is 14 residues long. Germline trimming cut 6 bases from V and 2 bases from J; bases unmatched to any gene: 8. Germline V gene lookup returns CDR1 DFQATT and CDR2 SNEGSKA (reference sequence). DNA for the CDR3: TGCAGTGCCCGGAACAGGGGGCTGACCTACGAGCAGTACTTC. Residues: CSARNRGLTYEQYF.

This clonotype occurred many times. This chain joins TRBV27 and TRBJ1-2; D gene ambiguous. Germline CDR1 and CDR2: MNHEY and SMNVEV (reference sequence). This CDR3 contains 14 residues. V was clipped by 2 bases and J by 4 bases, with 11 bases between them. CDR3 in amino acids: CASSLTASLYGYTF. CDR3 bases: TGTGCCAGCAGTTTAACAGCGAGTCTCTATGGCTACACCTTC.

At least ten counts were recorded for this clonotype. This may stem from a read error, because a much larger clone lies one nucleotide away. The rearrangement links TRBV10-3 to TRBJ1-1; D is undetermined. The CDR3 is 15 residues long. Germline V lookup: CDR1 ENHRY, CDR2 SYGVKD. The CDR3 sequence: CAISEGGHGNTETFF. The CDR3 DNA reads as TGTGCCATCAGTGAGGGTGGCCATGGGAACACTGAAACTTTCTTT.

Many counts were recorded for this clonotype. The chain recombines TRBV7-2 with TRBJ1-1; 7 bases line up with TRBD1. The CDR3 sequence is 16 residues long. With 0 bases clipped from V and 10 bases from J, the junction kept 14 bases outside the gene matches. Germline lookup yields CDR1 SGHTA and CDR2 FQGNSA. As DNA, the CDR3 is TGTGCCAGCAGCTTAGCTATGTCACCGGGACAGCTCGGAGCTTTCTTT. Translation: CASSLAMSPGQLGAFF. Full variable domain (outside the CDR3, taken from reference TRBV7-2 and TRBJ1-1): GAGVSQSPSNKVTEKGKDVELRCDPISGHTALYWYRQSLGQGLEFLIYFQGNSAPDKSGLPSDRFSAERTGGSVSTLTIQRTQQEDSAVYLCASSLAMSPGQLGAFFGQGTRLTVV.

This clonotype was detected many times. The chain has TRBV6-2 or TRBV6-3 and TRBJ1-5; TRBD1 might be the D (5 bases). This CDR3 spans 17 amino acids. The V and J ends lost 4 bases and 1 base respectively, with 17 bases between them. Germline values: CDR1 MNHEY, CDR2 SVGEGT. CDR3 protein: CASSFRTSPASNQPQHF. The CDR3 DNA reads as TGTGCCAGCAGTTTCCGGACATCCCCGGCGAGCAATCAGCCCCAGCATTTT.

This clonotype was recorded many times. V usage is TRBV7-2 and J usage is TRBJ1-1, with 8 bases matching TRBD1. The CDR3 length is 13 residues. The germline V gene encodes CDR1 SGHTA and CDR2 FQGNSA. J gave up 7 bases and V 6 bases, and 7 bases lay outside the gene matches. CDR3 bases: TGTGCCAGCAGTCCGACAGGGGTGAATGAAGCTTTCTTT. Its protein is CASSPTGVNEAFF.

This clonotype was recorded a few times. The CDR3 here is CASKLEWGTGANVLTF. CDR3 DNA sequence: TGCGCCAGCAAACTGGAGTGGGGGACTGGGGCCAACGTCCTGACTTTC. V usage is TRBV5-1 and J usage is TRBJ2-6; D may be TRBD1 or TRBD2 (5 bases each). Trimming pared 6 bases from V and 2 bases from J, leaving 15 bases between. This CDR3 region has 16 residues. CDR1 and CDR2 from the germline V gene are SGHRS and YFSETQ.

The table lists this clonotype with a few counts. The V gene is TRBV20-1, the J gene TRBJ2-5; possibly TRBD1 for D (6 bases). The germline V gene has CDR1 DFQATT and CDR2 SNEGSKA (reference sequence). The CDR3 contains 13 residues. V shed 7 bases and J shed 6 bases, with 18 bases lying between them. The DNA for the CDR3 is TGCAGTGTGGACGAGGGGGTAATGAAGACCCAGTACTTC. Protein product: CSVDEGVMKTQYF.

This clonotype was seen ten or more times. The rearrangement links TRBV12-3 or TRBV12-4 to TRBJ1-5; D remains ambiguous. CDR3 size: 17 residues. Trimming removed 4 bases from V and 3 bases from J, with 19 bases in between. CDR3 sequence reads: CASSSSRFWDNNQPQHF. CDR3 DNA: TGTGCCAGCAGTTCATCCCGATTTTGGGATAACAATCAGCCCCAGCATTTT.

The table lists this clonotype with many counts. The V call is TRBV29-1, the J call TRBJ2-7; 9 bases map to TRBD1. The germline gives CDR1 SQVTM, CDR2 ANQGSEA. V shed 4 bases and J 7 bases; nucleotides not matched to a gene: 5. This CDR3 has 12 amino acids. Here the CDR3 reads CSVGTGVGEQYF. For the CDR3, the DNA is TGCAGCGTTGGGACAGGGGTAGGGGAGCAGTACTTC.

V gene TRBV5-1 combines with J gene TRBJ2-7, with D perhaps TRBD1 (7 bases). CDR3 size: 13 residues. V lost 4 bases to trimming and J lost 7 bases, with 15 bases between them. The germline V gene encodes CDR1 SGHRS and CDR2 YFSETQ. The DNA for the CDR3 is TGCGCCAGCAGCCCGGAGGGGGCGGGTGAGCAGTACTTC. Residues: CASSPEGAGEQYF.

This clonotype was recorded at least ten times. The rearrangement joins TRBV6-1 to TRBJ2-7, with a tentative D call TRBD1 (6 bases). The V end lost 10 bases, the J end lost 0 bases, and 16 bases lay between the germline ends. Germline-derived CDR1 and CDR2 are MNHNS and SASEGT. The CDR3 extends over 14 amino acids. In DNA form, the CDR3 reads TGTGCCACCCAGGGGACCCGGGGCTCCTACGAGCAGTACTTC. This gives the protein CATQGTRGSYEQYF.

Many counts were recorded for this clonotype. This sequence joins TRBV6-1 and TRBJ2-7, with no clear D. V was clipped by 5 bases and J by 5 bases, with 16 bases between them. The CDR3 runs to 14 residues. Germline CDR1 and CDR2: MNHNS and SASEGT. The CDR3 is CASSPRPGVNEQYF. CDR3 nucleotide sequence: TGTGCCAGCAGTCCCCGCCCGGGCGTGAACGAGCAGTACTTC.

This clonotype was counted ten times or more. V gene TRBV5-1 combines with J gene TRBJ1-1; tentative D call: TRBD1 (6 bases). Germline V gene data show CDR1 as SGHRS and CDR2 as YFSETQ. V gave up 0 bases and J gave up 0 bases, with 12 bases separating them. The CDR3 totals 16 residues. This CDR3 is CASSLGQGPVNTEAFF. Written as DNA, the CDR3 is TGCGCCAGCAGCTTGGGCCAGGGGCCGGTGAACACTGAAGCTTTCTTT.

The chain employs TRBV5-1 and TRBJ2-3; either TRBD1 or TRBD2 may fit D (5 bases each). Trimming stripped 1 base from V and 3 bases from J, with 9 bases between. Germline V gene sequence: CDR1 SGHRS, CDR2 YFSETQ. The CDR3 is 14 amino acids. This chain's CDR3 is CASSLSGPTDTQYF. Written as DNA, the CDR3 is TGCGCCAGCAGCTTGTCGGGGCCGACAGATACGCAGTATTTT.

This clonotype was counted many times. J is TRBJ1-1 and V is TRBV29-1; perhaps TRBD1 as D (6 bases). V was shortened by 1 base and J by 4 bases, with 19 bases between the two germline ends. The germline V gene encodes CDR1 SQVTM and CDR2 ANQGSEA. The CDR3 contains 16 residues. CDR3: CSVEGALGRGGTEAFF. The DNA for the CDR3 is TGCAGCGTTGAAGGGGCATTGGGGAGAGGGGGCACTGAAGCTTTCTTT.

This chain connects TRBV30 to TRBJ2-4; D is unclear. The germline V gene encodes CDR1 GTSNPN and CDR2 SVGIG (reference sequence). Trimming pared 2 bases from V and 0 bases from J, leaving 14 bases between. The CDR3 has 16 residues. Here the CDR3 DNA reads TGTGCCTGGAGTTTAAGGGCCTCTGGAGCCAAAAACATTCAGTACTTC. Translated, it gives CAWSLRASGAKNIQYF.

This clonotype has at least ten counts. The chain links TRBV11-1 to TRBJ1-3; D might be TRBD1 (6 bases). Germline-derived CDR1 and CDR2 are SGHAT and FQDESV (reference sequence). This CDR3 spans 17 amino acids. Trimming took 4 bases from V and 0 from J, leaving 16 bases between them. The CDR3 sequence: CASSSPRGFSSGNTIYF. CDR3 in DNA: TGTGCCAGCAGCTCGCCCAGGGGTTTCAGCTCTGGAAACACCATATATTTT.

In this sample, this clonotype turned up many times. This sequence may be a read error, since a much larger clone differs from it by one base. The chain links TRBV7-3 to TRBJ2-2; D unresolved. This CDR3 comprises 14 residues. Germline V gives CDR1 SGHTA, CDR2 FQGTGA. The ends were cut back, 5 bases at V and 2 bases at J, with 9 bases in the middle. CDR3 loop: CASSTDGNTGELFF. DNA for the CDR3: TGTGCCAGCAGCACGGACGGAAACACCGGGGAGCTGTTTTTT.